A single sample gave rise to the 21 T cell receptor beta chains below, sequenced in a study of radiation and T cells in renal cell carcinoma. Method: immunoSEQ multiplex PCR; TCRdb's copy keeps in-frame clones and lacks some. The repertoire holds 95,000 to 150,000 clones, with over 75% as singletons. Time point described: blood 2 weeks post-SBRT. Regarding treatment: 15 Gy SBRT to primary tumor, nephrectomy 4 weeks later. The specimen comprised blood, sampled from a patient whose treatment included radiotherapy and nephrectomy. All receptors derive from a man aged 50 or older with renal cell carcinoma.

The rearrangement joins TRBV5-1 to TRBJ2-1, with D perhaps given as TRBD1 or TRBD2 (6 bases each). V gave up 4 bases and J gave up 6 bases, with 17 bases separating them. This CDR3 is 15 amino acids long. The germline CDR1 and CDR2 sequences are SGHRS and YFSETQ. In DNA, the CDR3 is TGCGCCAGCAGCCCGACTGTCGGGGGCCCCAATGAGCAGTTCTTC. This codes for CASSPTVGGPNEQFF.

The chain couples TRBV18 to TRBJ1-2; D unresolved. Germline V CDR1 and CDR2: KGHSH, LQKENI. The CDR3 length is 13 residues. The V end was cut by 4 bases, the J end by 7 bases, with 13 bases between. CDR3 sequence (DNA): TGTGCCAGCTCACAATCCGCCAGGTCTGGCTACACCTTC. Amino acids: CASSQSARSGYTF. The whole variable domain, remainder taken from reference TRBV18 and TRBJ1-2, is NAGVMQNPRHLVRRRGQEARLRCSPMKGHSHVYWYRQLPEEGLKFMVYLQKENIIDESGMPKERFSAEFPKEGPSILRIQQVVRGDSAAYFCASSQSARSGYTFGSGTRLTVV.

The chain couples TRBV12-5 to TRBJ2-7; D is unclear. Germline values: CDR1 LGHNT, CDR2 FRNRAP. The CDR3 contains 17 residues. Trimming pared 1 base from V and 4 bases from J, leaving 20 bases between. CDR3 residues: CASGLEIRQGKIYEQYF. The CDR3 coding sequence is TGTGCTAGTGGTTTGGAGATCCGACAAGGGAAGATATACGAGCAGTACTTC.

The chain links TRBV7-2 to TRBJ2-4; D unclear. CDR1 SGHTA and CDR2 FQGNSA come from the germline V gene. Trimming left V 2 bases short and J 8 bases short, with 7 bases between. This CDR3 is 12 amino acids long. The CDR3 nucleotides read TGTGCCAGCAGCTTATCGGGCGACATTCAGTACTTC. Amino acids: CASSLSGDIQYF.

CDR3 nucleotide sequence: TGCGCCAGCAGCCTACCACAGGGGTCTGGAAACACCATATATTTT. The encoded protein is CASSLPQGSGNTIYF. The chain carries TRBV5-1 and TRBJ1-3, with 7 bases fitting TRBD1. Germline assignment: CDR1 SGHRS and CDR2 YFSETQ. The length of the CDR3 is 15 residues. V gave up 4 bases and J gave up 1 base; unmatched junction bases: 5.

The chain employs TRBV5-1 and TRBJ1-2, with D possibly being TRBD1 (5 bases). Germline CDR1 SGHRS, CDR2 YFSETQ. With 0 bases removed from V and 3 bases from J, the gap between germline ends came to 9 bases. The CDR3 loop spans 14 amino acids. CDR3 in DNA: TGCGCCAGCAGCTTGGTCGGGGGAGACTATGGCTACACCTTC. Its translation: CASSLVGGDYGYTF.

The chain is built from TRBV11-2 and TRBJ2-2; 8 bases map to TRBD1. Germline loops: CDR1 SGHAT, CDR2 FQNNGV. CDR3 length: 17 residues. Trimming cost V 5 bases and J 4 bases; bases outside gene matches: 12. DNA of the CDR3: TGTGCCAGCAGCAAGCGAGCGGCAGGGGGCAGCACCGGGGAGCTGTTTTTT. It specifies CASSKRAAGGSTGELFF.

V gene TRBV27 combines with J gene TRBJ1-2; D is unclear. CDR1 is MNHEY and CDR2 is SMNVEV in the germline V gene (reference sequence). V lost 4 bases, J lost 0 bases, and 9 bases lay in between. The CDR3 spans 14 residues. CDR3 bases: TGTGCCAGCAGTTCCCCCCGGCCTAACTATGGCTACACCTTC. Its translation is CASSSPRPNYGYTF.

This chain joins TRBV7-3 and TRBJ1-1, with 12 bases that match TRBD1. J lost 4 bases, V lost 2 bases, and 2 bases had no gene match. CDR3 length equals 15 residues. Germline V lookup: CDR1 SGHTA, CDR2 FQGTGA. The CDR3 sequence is CASSLLGQGATEAFF. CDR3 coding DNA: TGTGCCAGCAGCTTATTGGGACAGGGGGCCACTGAAGCTTTCTTT.

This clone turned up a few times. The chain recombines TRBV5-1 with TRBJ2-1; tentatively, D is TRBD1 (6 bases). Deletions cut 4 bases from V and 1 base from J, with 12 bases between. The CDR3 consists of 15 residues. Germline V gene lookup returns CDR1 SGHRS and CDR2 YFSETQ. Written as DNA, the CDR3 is TGCGCCAGCAGCCCTGGACAGACTTCCTACAATGAGCAGTTCTTC. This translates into CASSPGQTSYNEQFF.

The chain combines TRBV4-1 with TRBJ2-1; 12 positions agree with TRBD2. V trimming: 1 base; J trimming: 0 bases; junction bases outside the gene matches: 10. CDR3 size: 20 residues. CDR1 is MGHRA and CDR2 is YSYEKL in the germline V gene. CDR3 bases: TGCGCCAGCAGCCAAGCGGAGCTAGCGGGAGGGGGGAGCTCCTACAATGAGCAGTTCTTC. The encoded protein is CASSQAELAGGGSSYNEQFF.

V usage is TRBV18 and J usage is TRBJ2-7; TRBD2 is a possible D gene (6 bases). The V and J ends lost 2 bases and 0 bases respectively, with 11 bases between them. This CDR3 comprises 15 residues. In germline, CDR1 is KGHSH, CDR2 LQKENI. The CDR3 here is CASSPIRDFSYEQYF. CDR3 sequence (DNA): TGTGCCAGCTCACCAATCAGGGACTTCTCCTACGAGCAGTACTTC. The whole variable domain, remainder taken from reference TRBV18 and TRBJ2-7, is NAGVMQNPRHLVRRRGQEARLRCSPMKGHSHVYWYRQLPEEGLKFMVYLQKENIIDESGMPKERFSAEFPKEGPSILRIQQVVRGDSAAYFCASSPIRDFSYEQYFGPGTRLTVT.

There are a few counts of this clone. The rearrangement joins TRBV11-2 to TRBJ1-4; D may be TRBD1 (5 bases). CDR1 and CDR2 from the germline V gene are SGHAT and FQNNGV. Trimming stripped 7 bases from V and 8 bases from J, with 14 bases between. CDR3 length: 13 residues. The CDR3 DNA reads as TGTGCCAGCATGGGGCAGGGTGAGGAAAAACTGTTTTTT. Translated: CASMGQGEEKLFF.

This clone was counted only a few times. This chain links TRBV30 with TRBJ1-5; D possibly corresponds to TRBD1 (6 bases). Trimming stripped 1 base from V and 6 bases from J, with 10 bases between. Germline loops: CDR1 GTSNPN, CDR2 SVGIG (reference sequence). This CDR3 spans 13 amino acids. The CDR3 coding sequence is TGTGCCTGGAGTGGGACAGACATTCAGCCCCAGCATTTT. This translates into CAWSGTDIQPQHF.

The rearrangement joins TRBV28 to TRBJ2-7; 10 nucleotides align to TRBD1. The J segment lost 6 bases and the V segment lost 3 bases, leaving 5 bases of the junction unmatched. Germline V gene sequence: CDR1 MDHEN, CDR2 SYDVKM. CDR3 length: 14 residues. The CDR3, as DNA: TGTGCCAGCAGTTTGGGACAGGGGAATTTCGAGCAGTACTTC. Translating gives CASSLGQGNFEQYF.

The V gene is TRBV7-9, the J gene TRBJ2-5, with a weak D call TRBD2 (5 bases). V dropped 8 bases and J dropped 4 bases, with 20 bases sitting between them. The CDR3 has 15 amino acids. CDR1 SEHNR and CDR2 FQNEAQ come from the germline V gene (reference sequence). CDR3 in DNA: TGTGCCAGCGTGAGGACTTTGGCTGGGAGAGAGACCCAGTACTTC. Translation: CASVRTLAGRETQYF.

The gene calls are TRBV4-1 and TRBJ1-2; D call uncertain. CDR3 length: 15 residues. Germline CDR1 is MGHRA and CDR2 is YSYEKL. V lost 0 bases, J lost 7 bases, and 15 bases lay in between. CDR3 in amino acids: CASSQERAGWFGYTF. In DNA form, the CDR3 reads TGCGCCAGCAGCCAAGAACGTGCGGGGTGGTTTGGCTACACCTTC.

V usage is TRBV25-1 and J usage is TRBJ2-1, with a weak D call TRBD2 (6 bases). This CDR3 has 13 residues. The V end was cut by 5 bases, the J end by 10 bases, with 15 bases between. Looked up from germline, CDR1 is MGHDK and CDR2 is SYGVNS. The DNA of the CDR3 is TGTGCCAGCAGTTCAGCTAGCGAGGGCGAGCAGTTCTTC. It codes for CASSSASEGEQFF. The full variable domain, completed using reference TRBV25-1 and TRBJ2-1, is EADIYQTPRYLVIGTGKKITLECSQTMGHDKMYWYQQDPGMELHLIHYSYGVNSTEKGDLSSESTVSRIRTEHFPLTLESARPSHTSQYLCASSSASEGEQFFGPGTRLTVL.

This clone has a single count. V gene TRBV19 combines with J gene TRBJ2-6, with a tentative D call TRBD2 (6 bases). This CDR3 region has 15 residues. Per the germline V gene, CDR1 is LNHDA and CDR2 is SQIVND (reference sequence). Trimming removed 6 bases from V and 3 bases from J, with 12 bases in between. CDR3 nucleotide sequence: TGTGCCAGTAGCCCCGGGGGAGGTGGGGCCAACGTCCTGACTTTC. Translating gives CASSPGGGGANVLTF.

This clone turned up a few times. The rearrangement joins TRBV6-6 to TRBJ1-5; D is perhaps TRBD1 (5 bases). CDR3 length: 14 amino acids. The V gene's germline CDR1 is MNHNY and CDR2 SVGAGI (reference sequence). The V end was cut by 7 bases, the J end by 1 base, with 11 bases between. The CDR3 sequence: CASIAGPSNQPQHF. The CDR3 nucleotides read TGTGCCAGCATAGCAGGGCCGAGCAATCAGCCCCAGCATTTT.

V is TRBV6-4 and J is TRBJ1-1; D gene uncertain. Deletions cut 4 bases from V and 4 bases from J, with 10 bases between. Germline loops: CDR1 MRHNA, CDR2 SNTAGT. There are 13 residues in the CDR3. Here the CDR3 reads CASSGELGTEAFF. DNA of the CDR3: TGTGCCAGCAGTGGGGAGTTGGGCACTGAAGCTTTCTTT.